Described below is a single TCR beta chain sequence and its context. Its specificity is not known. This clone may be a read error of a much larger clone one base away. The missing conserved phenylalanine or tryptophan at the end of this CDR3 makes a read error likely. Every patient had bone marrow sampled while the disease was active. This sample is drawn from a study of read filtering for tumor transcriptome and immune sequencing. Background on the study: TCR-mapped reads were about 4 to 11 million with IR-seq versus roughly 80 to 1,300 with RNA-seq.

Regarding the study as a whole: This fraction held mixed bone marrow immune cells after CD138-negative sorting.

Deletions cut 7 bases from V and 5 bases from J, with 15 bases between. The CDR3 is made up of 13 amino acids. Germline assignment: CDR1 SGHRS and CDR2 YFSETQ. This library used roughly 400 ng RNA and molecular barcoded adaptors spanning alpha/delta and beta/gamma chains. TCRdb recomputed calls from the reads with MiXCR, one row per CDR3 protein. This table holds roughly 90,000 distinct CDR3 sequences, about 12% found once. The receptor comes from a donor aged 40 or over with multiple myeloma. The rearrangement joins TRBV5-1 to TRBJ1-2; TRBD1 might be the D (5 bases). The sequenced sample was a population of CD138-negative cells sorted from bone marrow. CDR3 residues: CASSEGTGYGYTI. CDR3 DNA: TGCGCCAGCTCTGAGGGGACCGGATATGGCTACACCATC.